A selection of T cell receptor beta chains follows, all from one sample in a study of blood T cells in healthy people across ages. TCRdb independently ran MiXCR on the 5' RACE reads; one entry per CDR3 protein. The table includes 800,000 or so distinct CDR3 sequences, approximately 25% detected once. This sample also appeared in a second study, on T cells of mothers and their children.

The sample taken for sequencing was blood. These receptors originate from a boy between 10 and 17 years old in good health. CDR3s include the opening cysteine and the closing phenylalanine or tryptophan. Each record gives: CDR3 length, clone size, D gene, J gene, V gene, CDR3 protein, CDR3 DNA. A D gene is named only where the DNA matches it firmly. Size tells how often a clone was seen (once, few, many) or the class of an expanded clone, and some rows leave it out.

17	NA	TRBD2	TRBJ2-5	TRBV9	CASSVGTSGKFQETQYF	TGTGCCAGCAGCGTCGGGACTAGCGGTAAATTCCAAGAGACCCAGTACTTC
13	few	NA	TRBJ2-1	TRBV28	CASSRPPSNEQFF	TGTGCCAGCAGTCGACCCCCCAGCAATGAGCAGTTCTTC
15	few	TRBD1	TRBJ2-1	TRBV5-1	CASSATGGAAYEQFF	TGCGCCAGCAGCGCTACAGGGGGCGCGGCTTATGAGCAGTTCTTC
14	NA	NA	TRBJ2-7	TRBV7-2	CASSLGARNYEQYF	TGTGCCAGCAGCTTAGGGGCCAGAAACTACGAGCAGTACTTC
12	NA	NA	TRBJ2-5	TRBV20-1	CSARVEKETQYF	TGCAGTGCCCGGGTAGAGAAAGAGACCCAGTACTTC
15	NA	NA	TRBJ2-5	TRBV7-3	CASSLVGSHQETQYF	TGTGCCAGCAGCTTAGTTGGCAGTCACCAAGAGACCCAGTACTTC
17	few	TRBD1	TRBJ1-6	TRBV10-3	CAISESIEAGGNSPLHF	TGTGCCATCAGTGAGTCGATAGAGGCAGGGGGTAATTCACCCCTCCACTTT
16	NA	NA	TRBJ2-1	TRBV19	CASRPTGYSSYNEQFF	TGTGCCAGTAGACCCACAGGGTACAGCTCCTACAATGAGCAGTTCTTC
14	few	NA	TRBJ2-5	TRBV4-1	CASSDRGYQETQYF	TGCGCCAGCTCGGACAGAGGGTACCAAGAGACCCAGTACTTC
17	few	NA	TRBJ2-7	TRBV21-1	CASSKNQFGQSSYEQYF	TGTGCCAGCAGCAAAAATCAGTTCGGACAGAGCTCCTACGAGCAGTACTTC
16	NA	NA	TRBJ1-2	TRBV9	CASSLGRDLYTRGYTF	TGTGCCAGCAGTCTTGGCCGGGACCTCTATACGAGAGGCTACACCTTC
14	NA	NA	TRBJ1-2	TRBV4-3	CASSQRRGNYGYTF	TGCGCCAGCAGCCAACGTCGGGGGAACTATGGCTACACCTTC
12	NA	NA	TRBJ2-3	TRBV29-1	CSVHKDTDTQYF	TGCAGCGTCCACAAAGACACAGATACGCAGTATTTT
16	NA	NA	TRBJ2-1	TRBV20-1	CSARGEDSEINNEQFF	TGCAGTGCTAGAGGGGAGGACAGCGAGATAAACAATGAGCAGTTCTTC
14	NA	TRBD1	TRBJ1-1	TRBV5-1	CASSWDREEKEAFF	TGCGCCAGCAGCTGGGACAGGGAGGAGAAAGAAGCTTTCTTT
14	many	TRBD1	TRBJ2-7	TRBV14	CASSPTGSHYEQYF	TGTGCCAGCAGCCCGACAGGGAGTCATTACGAGCAGTACTTC
15	NA	TRBD2	TRBJ2-5	TRBV20-1	CSAREPGLAGGGQYF	TGCAGTGCTAGAGAACCCGGACTAGCGGGGGGAGGCCAGTACTTC
20	NA	TRBD2	TRBJ2-1	TRBV28	CASSFPSGLAGTYSYNEQFF	TGTGCCAGCAGTTTCCCCTCGGGACTAGCGGGTACCTACTCCTACAATGAGCAGTTCTTC
15	NA	NA	TRBJ2-7	TRBV28	CASSLSWGLGYEQYF	TGTGCCAGCAGTTTATCGTGGGGGCTCGGCTACGAGCAGTACTTC
13	many	NA	TRBJ1-1	TRBV29-1	CSVVIGRNTEAFF	TGCAGCGTTGTTATCGGGCGGAACACTGAAGCTTTCTTT
14	NA	NA	TRBJ1-5	TRBV4-1	CASSLSQSSRPQHF	TGCGCCAGCAGCCTAAGCCAGTCCTCGAGGCCCCAGCATTTT
15	few	TRBD2	TRBJ2-5	TRBV28	CASSLLEAGLETQYF	TGTGCCAGCAGTTTACTAGAAGCGGGGCTAGAGACCCAGTACTTC
14	few	TRBD1	TRBJ1-2	TRBV11-2	CASSLDSGTDGYTF	TGTGCCAGCAGCTTAGACTCCGGGACAGATGGCTACACCTTC
15	few	NA	TRBJ2-5	TRBV7-9	CASSLSDRTQETQYF	TGTGCCAGCAGCTTATCCGACAGAACACAAGAGACCCAGTACTTC
13	NA	TRBD1	TRBJ2-7	TRBV20-1	CSAGGQGTYEQYF	TGCAGTGCTGGGGGACAGGGGACCTACGAGCAGTACTTC
13	NA	NA	TRBJ2-1	TRBV4-2	CASSSYNQNEQFF	TGTGCCAGCAGCTCCTACAACCAGAATGAGCAGTTCTTC
13	few	NA	TRBJ1-1	TRBV12-3/TRBV12-4	CASSIRQVMQAFF	TGTGCCAGCAGTATCAGACAGGTTATGCAGGCTTTCTTT
13	NA	NA	TRBJ2-7	TRBV27	CASSFGTFYEQYF	TGTGCCAGCAGTTTCGGGACATTCTACGAGCAGTACTTC
14	NA	TRBD1	TRBJ1-2	TRBV10-3	CAIRRDSEVYGYTF	TGTGCCATCAGACGGGACAGTGAGGTTTATGGCTACACCTTC